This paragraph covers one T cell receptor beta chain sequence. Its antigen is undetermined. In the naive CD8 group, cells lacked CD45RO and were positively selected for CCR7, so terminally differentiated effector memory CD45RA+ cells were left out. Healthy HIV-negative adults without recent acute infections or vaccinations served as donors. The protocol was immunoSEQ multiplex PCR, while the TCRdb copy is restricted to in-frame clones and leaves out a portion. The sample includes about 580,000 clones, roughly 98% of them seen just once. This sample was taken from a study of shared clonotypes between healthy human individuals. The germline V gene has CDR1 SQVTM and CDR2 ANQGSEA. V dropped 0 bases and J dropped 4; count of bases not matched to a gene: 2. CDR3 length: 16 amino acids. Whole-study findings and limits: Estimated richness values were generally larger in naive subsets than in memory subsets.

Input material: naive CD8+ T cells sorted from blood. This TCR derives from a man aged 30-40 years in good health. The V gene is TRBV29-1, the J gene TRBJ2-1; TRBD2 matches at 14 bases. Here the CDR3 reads CSVEDGTSGSYNEQFF. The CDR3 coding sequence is TGCAGCGTTGAAGATGGGACTAGCGGGAGTTACAATGAGCAGTTCTTC.